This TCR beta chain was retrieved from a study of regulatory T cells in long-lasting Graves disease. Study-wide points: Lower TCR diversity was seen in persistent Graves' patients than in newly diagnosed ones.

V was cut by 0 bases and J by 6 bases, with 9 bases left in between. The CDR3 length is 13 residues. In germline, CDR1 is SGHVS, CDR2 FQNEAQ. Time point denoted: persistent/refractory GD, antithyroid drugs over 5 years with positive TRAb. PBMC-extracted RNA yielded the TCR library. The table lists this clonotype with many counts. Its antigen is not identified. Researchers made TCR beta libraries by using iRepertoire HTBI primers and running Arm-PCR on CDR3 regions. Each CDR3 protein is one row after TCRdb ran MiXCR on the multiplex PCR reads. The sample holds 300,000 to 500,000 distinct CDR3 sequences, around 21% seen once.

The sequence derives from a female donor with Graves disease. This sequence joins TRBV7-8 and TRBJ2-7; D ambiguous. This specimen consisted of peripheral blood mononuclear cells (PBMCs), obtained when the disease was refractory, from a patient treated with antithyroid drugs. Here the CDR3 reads CASSLAGGREQYF. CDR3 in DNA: TGTGCCAGCAGCTTAGCGGGTGGACGCGAGCAGTACTTC. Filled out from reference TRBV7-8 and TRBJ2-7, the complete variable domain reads GAGVSQSPRYKVAKRGQDVALRCDPISGHVSLFWYQQALGQGPEFLTYFQNEAQLDKSGLPSDRFFAERPEGSVSTLKIQRTQQEDSAVYLCASSLAGGREQYFGPGTRLTVT.